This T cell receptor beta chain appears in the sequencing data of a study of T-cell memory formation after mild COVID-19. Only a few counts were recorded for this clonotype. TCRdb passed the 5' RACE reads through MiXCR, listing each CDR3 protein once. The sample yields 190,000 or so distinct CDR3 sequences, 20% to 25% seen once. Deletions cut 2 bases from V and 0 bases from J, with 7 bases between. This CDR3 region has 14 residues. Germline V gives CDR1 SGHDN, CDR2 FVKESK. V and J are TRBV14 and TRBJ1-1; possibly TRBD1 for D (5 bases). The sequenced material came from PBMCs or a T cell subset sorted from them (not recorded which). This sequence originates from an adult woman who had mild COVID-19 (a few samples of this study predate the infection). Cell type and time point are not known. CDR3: CASSQLGVNTEAFF. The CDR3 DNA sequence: TGTGCCAGCAGCCAACTAGGGGTGAACACTGAAGCTTTCTTT.